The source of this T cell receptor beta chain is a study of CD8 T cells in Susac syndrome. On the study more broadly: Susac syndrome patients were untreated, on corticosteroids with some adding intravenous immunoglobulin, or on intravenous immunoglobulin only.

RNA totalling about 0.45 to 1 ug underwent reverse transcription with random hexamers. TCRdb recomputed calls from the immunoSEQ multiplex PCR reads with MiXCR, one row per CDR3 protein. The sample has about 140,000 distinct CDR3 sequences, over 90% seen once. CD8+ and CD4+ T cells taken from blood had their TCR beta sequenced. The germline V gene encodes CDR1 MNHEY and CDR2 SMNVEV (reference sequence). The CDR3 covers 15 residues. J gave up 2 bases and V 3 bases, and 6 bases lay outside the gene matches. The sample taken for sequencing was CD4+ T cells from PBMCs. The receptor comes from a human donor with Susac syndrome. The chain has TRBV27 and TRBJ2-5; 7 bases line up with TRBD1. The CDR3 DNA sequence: TGTGCCAGCAGTTTTGCCGGGACAGCACAAGAGACCCAGTACTTC. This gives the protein CASSFAGTAQETQYF.